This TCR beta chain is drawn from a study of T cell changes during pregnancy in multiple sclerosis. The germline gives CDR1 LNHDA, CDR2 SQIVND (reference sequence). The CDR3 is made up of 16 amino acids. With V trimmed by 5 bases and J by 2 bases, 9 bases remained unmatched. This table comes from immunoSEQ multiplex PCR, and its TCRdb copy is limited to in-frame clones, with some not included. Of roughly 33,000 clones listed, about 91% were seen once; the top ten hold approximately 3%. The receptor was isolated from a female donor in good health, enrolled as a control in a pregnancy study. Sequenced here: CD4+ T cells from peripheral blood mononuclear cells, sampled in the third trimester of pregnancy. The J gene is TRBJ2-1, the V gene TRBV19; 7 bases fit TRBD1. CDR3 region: CASSGRDSSTYNEQFF. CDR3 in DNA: TGTGCCAGTAGTGGTCGGGACAGCTCTACCTACAATGAGCAGTTCTTC. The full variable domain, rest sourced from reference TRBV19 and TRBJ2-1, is DGGITQSPKYLFRKEGQNVTLSCEQNLNHDAMYWYRQDPGQGLRLIYYSQIVNDFQKGDIAEGYSVSREKKESFPLTVTSAQKNPTAFYLCASSGRDSSTYNEQFFGPGTRLTVL.